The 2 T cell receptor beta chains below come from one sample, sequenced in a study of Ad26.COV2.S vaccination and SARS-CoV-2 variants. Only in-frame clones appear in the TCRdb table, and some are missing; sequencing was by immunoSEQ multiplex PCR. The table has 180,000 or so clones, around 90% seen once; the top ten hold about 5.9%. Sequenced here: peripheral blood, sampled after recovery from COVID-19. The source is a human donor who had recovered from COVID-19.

CDR3 protein: CASGGGLAGWETQYF. The CDR3 DNA follows: TGTGCCAGCGGGGGCGGACTAGCGGGATGGGAGACCCAGTACTTC. The chain links TRBV11-3 to TRBJ2-5; 12 bases map to TRBD2. Germline values: CDR1 SGHNT, CDR2 YENEEA. The CDR3 is 15 amino acids. Trimming took 8 bases from V and 5 from J; bases not matched to a gene: 9. The complete variable domain, with remaining parts taken from reference TRBV11-3 and TRBJ2-5, reads EAGVVQSPRYKIIEKKQPVAFWCNPISGHNTLYWYLQNLGQGPELLIRYENEEAVDDSQLPKDRFSAERLKGVDSTLKIQPAELGDSAVYLCASGGGLAGWETQYFGPGTRLLVL.

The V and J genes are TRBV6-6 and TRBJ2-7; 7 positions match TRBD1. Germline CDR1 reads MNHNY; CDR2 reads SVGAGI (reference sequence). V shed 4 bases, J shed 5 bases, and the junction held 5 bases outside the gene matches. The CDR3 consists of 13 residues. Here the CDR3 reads CASSFDRANEQYF. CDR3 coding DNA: TGTGCCAGCAGTTTTGACAGGGCCAACGAGCAGTACTTC.